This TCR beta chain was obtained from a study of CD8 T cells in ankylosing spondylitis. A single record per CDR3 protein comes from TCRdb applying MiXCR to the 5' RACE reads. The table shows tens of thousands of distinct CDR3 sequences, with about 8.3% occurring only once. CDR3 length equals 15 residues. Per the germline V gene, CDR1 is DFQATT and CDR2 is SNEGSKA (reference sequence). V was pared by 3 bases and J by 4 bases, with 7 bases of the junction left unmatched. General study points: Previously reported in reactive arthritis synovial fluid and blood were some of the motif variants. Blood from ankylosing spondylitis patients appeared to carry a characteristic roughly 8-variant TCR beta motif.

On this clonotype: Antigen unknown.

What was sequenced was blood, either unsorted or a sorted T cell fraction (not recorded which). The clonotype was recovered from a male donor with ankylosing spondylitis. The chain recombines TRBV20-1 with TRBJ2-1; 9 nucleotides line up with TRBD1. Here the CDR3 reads CSASSGTGNYNEQFF. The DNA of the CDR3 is TGCAGTGCTAGCTCCGGGACAGGGAATTACAATGAGCAGTTCTTC.